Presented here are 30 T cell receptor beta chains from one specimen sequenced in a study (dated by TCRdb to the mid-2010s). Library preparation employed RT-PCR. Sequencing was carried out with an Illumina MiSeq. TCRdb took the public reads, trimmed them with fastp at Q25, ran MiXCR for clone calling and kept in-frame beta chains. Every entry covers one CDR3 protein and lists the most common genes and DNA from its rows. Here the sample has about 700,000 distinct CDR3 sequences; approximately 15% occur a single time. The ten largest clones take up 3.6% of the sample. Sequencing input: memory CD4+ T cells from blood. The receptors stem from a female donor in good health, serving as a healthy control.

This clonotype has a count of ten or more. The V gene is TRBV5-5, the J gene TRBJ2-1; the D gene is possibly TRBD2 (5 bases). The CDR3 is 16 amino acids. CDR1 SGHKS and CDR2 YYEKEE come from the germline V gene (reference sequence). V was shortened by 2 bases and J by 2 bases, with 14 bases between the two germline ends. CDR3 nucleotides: TGTGCCAGCAGCTTCGGTGGGAGTGGCGCCTACAATGAGCAGTTCTTC. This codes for CASSFGGSGAYNEQFF.

The CDR3 is CSASGSSYSYF. The DNA of the CDR3 is TGCAGTGCTAGTGGGTCATCATACAGCTACTTC. The gene calls are TRBV20-1 and TRBJ2-5; D gene uncertain. From germline, CDR1 is DFQATT and CDR2 SNEGSKA (reference sequence). Trimming stripped 3 bases from V and 14 bases from J, with 16 bases between. The CDR3 covers 11 residues.

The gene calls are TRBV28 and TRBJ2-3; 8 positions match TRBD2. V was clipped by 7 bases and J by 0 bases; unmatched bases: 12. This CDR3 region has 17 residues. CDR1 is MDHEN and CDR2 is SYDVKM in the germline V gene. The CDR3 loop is CASTLAISGASTDTQYF. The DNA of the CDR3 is TGTGCCAGCACCTTGGCGATTAGCGGGGCTAGCACAGATACGCAGTATTTT.

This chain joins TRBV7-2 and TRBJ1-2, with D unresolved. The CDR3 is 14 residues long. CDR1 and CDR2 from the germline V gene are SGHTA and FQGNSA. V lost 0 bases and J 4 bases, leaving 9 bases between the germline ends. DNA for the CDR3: TGTGCCAGCAGCTTAGCGGGCAGGAGCTATGGCTACACCTTC. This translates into CASSLAGRSYGYTF.

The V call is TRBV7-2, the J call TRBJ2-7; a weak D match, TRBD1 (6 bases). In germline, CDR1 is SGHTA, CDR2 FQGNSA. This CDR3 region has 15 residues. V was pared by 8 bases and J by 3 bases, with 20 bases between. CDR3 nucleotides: TGTGCCAGCGCCTATCCCCAGGGGTTGCACTACGAGCAGTACTTC. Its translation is CASAYPQGLHYEQYF.

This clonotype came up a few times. This CDR3 is CSAPEEREQFF. The CDR3 region has the DNA TGCAGTGCTCCCGAGGAGCGAGAGCAGTTCTTC. The V gene is TRBV20-1, the J gene TRBJ2-1, with unresolved D. Germline lookup yields CDR1 DFQATT and CDR2 SNEGSKA (reference sequence). The CDR3 is 11 amino acids. The V gene lost 5 bases and the J gene lost 10 bases, with 12 bases spanning the gap.

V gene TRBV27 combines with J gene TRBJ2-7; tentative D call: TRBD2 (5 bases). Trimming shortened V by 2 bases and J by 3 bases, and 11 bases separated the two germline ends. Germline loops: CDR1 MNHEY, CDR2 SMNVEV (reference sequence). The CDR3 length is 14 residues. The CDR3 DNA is TGTGCCAGCAGTTTAGGACTTGGGAACTACGAGCAGTACTTC. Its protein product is CASSLGLGNYEQYF.

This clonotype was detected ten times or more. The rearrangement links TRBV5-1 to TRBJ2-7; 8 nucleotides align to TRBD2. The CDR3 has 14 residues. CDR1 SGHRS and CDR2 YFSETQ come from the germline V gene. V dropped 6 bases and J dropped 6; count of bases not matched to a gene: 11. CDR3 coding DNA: TGCGCCAGCAAGGCTGGAGCGGGAGATCGCGAGCAGTACTTC. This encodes CASKAGAGDREQYF. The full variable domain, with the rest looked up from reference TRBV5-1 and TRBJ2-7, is KAGVTQTPRYLIKTRGQQVTLSCSPISGHRSVSWYQQTPGQGLQFLFEYFSETQRNKGNFPGRFSGRQFSNSRSEMNVSTLELGDSALYLCASKAGAGDREQYFGPGTRLTVT.

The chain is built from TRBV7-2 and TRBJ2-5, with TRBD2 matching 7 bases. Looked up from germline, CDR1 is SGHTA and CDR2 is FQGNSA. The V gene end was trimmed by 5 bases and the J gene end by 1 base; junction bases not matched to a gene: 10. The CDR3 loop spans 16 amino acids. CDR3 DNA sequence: TGTGCCAGCAGCCTAGTCGGCGGGGGATCCCAAGAGACCCAGTACTTC. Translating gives CASSLVGGGSQETQYF.

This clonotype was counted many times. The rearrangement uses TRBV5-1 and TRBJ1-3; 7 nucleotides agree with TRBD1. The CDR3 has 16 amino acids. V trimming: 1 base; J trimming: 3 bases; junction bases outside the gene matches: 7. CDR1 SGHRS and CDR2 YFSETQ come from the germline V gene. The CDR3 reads CASSLRTGAGGNTIYF. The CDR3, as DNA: TGCGCCAGCAGCTTGAGAACAGGGGCCGGTGGAAACACCATATATTTT.

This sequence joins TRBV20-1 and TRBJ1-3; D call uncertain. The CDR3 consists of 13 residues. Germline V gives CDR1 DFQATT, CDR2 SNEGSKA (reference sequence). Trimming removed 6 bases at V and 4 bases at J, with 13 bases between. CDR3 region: CSAQKSGGNTIYF. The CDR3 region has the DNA TGCAGTGCCCAAAAAAGTGGGGGAAACACCATATATTTT.

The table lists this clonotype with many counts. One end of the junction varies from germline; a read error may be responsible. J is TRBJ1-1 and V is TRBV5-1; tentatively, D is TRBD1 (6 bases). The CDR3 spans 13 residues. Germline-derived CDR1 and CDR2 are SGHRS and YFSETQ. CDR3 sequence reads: CASSPGTNTEAFF. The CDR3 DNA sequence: TGTGCCAGCTCTCCCGGGACAAACACTGAAGCTTTCTTT.

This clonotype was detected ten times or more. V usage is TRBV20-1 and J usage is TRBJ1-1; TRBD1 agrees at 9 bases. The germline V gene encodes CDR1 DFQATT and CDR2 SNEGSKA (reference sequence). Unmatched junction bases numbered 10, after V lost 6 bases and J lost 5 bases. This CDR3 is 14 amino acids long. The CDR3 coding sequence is TGCAGTGCCCGAAAGACAGGGGGAGTGACTGAAGCTTTCTTT. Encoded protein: CSARKTGGVTEAFF.

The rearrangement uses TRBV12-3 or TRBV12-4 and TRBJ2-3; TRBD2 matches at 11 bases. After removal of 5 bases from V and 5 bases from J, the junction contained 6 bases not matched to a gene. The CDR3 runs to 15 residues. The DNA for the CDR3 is TGTGCCAGCAGTCCGACTAGCGGGACAGGAGATACGCAGTATTTT. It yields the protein CASSPTSGTGDTQYF.

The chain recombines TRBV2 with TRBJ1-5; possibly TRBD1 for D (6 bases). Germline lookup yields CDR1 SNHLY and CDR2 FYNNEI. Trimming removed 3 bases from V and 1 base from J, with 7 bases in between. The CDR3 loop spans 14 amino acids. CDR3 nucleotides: TGTGCCAGCAGTGACGACAGGAGCAATCAGCCCCAGCATTTT. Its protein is CASSDDRSNQPQHF.

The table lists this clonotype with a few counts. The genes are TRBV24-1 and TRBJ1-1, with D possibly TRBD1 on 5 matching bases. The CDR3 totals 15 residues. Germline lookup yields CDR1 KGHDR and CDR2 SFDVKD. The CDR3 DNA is TGTGCACTCAGTTTGGGACGAACGGAGAACACTGAAGCTTTCTTT. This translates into CALSLGRTENTEAFF.

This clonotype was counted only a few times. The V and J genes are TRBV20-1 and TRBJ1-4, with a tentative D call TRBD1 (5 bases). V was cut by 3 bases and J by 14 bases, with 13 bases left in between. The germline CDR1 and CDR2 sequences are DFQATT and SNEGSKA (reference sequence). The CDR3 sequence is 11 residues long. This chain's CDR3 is CSARGEVGLFF. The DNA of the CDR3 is TGCAGTGCTAGGGGGGAGGTTGGGCTGTTTTTT.

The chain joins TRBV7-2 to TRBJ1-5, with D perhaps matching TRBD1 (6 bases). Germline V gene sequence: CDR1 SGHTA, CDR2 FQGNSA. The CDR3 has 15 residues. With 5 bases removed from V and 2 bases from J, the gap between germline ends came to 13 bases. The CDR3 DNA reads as TGTGCCAGCAGCCCAGGCAGGGGAGGCAATCAGCCCCAGCATTTT. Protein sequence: CASSPGRGGNQPQHF.

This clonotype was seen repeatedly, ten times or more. DNA of the CDR3: TGTGCCAGCAGTTTGAGTATGTGGACTGAAGCTTTCTTT. Amino acids: CASSLSMWTEAFF. The chain combines TRBV6-5 with TRBJ1-1, with D hard to call. CDR3 size: 13 residues. Trimming pared 4 bases from V and 5 bases from J, leaving 11 bases between. Germline V gene sequence: CDR1 MNHEY, CDR2 SVGAGI.

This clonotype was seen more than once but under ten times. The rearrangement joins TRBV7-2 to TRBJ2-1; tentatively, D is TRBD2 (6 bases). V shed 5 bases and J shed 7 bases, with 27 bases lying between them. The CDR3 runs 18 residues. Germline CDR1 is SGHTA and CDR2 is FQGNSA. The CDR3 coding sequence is TGTGCCAGCAGCCCCCCTCGAGGCGGGGAGGCAGCCTTGAATGAGCAGTTCTTC. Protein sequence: CASSPPRGGEAALNEQFF.

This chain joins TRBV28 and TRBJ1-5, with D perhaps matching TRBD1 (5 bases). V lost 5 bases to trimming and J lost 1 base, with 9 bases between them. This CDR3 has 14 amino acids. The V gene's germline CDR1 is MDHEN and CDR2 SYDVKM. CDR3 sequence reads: CASSRRTSNQPQHF. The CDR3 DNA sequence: TGTGCCAGCAGTCGGCGGACAAGCAATCAGCCCCAGCATTTT. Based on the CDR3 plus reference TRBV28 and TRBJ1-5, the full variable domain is DVKVTQSSRYLVKRTGEKVFLECVQDMDHENMFWYRQDPGLGLRLIYFSYDVKMKEKGDIPEGYSVSREKKERFSLILESASTNQTSMYLCASSRRTSNQPQHFGDGTRLSIL.

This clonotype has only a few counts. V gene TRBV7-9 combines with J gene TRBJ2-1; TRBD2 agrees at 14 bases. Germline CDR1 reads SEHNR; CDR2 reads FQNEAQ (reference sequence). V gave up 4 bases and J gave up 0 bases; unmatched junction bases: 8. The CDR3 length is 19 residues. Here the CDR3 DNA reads TGTGCCAGCAGCTCGCCCGGGACTAGCGGGGGCGACTCCTACAATGAGCAGTTCTTC. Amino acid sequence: CASSSPGTSGGDSYNEQFF.

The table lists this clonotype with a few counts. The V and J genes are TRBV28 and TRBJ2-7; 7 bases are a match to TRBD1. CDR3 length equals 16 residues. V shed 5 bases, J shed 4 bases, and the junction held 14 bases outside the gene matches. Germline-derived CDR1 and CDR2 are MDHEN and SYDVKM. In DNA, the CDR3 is TGTGCCAGCAGTACTCCTAAGACAGGGTTGTTGTACGAGCAGTACTTC. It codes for CASSTPKTGLLYEQYF. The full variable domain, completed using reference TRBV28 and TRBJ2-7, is DVKVTQSSRYLVKRTGEKVFLECVQDMDHENMFWYRQDPGLGLRLIYFSYDVKMKEKGDIPEGYSVSREKKERFSLILESASTNQTSMYLCASSTPKTGLLYEQYFGPGTRLTVT.

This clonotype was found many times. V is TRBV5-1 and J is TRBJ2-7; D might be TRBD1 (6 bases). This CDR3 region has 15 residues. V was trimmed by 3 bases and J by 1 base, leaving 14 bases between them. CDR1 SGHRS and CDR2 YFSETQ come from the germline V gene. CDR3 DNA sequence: TGCGCCAGCAGCTCAGGACAGCCGATATCCTACGAGCAGTACTTC. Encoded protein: CASSSGQPISYEQYF.

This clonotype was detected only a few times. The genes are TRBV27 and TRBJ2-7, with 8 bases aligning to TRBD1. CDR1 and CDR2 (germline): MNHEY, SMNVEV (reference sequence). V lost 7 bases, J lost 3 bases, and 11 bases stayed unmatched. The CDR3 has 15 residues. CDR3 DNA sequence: TGTGCCAGCAAAATGAGACAGGGGACCAACTACGAGCAGTACTTC. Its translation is CASKMRQGTNYEQYF.

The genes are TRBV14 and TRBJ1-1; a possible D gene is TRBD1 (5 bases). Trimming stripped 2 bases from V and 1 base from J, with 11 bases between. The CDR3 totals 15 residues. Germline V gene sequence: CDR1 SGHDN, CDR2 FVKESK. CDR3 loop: CASSQMIRENTEAFF. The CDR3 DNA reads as TGTGCCAGCAGCCAAATGATCAGGGAGAACACTGAAGCTTTCTTT. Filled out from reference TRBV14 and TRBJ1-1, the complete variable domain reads EAGVTQFPSHSVIEKGQTVTLRCDPISGHDNLYWYRRVMGKEIKFLLHFVKESKQDESGMPNNRFLAERTGGTYSTLKVQPAELEDSGVYFCASSQMIRENTEAFFGQGTRLTVV.

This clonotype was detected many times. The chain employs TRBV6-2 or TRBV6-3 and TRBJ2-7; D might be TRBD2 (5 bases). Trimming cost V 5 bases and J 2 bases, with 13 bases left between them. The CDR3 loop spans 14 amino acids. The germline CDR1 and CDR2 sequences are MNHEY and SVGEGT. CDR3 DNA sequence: TGTGCCAGCAGTCCGCGGTTACTAGCCTACGAGCAGTACTTC. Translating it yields CASSPRLLAYEQYF.

Here the CDR3 reads CASSLAAGQGNNEQFF. The CDR3 DNA follows: TGTGCCAGCAGCTTAGCGGCGGGACAGGGAAACAATGAGCAGTTCTTC. V usage is TRBV7-9 and J usage is TRBJ2-1; 9 positions agree with TRBD1. Germline-derived CDR1 and CDR2 are SEHNR and FQNEAQ (reference sequence). The junction had 5 bases not matched to a gene; V was cut back by 0 bases and J by 5 bases. The CDR3 runs 16 residues. Drawing the rest from reference TRBV7-9 and TRBJ2-1, the complete variable domain is DTGVSQNPRHKITKRGQNVTFRCDPISEHNRLYWYRQTLGQGPEFLTYFQNEAQLEKSRLLSDRFSAERPKGSFSTLEIQRTEQGDSAMYLCASSLAAGQGNNEQFFGPGTRLTVL.

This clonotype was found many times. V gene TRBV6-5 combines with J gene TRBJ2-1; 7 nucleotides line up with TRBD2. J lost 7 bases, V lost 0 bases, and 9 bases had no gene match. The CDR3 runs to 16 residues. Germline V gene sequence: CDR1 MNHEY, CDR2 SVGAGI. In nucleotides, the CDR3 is TGTGCCAGCAGTTACTCGACGGGCGGGAGTAGGAATGAGCAGTTCTTC. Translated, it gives CASSYSTGGSRNEQFF.

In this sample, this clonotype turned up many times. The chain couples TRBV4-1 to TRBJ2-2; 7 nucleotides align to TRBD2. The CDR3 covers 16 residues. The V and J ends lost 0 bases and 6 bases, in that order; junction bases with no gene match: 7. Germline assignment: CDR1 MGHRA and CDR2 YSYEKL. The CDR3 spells CASSQDLGGSAGELFF. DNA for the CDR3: TGCGCCAGCAGCCAAGATCTTGGCGGGAGCGCCGGGGAGCTGTTTTTT.